The T cell receptor beta chain described here comes from a study of molecular identifiers for immune sequencing clone quantification. Sorting selected naive CD8 T cells with a CD8+CD4-CCR7+CD45RA+ phenotype. Worth noting for this clonotype: Its antigen remains unidentified. A read error may produce the germline difference seen at one junction end.

Study-level findings and limits: In cases of identical TCR molecules sharing a barcode, highly expanded clone sizes could be underestimated. For effector cells, clones above 20 RNA copies held over 98% of molecules; for naive cells, under 1%.

Each CDR3 protein gets one entry after TCRdb re-called the PCR reads with MiXCR. The sample lists fewer than 350,000 distinct CDR3 sequences, 20% to 25% occurring once. This clonotype originated in a human donor in good health. Some libraries in this study had Jurkat cell RNA spiked in. Sequenced: naive CD8+ T cells from blood, with Jurkat cell RNA spiked in. Regarding subset: FACS-sorted CD8+CD4-CCR7+CD45RA+ naive T cells.

CDR3: CVSSQGLGQPQHF. CDR3 sequence (DNA): TGTGTCAGCAGCCAGGGACTTGGACAGCCCCAGCATTTT. The J gene is TRBJ1-5, the V gene TRBV7-2; tentatively, D is TRBD1 (5 bases). The CDR3 extends over 13 amino acids. Germline assignment: CDR1 SGHTA and CDR2 FQGNSA.